The 3 T cell receptor beta chains below come from one sample, sequenced in a study of CD8 T cells in ankylosing spondylitis. Findings and caveats of the study: Ankylosing spondylitis blood appeared to be characterized by a TCR beta motif of several highly homologous variants.

These receptors have no identified antigens. One entry per CDR3 protein, called by TCRdb with MiXCR from the 5' RACE reads. The sample records some 840,000 distinct CDR3 sequences, about 11% being singletons. Material for sequencing was blood, either unsorted or a sorted T cell fraction (not recorded which). These receptors were taken from a male donor with ankylosing spondylitis.

V usage is TRBV4-1 and J usage is TRBJ1-1, with 9 bases lining up with TRBD1. Germline V gene sequence: CDR1 MGHRA, CDR2 YSYEKL. The CDR3 is 13 residues long. V trimming: 8 bases; J trimming: 3 bases; junction bases outside the gene matches: 4. As DNA, the CDR3 is TGCGCCAGCGGACGGGACAGGGACACTGAAGCTTTCTTT. This sequence encodes CASGRDRDTEAFF.

V and J are TRBV6-2 or TRBV6-3 and TRBJ2-2; D is possibly TRBD1 (7 bases). Trimming removed 6 bases at V and 4 bases at J, with 12 bases between. The CDR3 is 14 amino acids. The germline gives CDR1 MNHEY, CDR2 SVGEGT. In DNA form, the CDR3 reads TGTGCCAGCAGAAGACAGGGAGGCACCGGGGAGCTGTTTTTT. Protein: CASRRQGGTGELFF.

The V gene is TRBV6-1, the J gene TRBJ1-1; D is perhaps TRBD1 (5 bases). Germline V gives CDR1 MNHNS, CDR2 SASEGT. Trimming left V 5 bases short and J 0 bases short, with 19 bases between. The CDR3 consists of 17 residues. The CDR3 bases are TGTGCCAGCAGTACCTTGGGGGGGGGGTACATGAACACTGAAGCTTTCTTT. This codes for CASSTLGGGYMNTEAFF.